These 28 T cell receptor beta chains were sequenced from one sample in a study of shared clonotypes between healthy human individuals. The assay was immunoSEQ multiplex PCR, and TCRdb's table has in-frame clones only and misses some. The sample carries around 2,000,000 clones, 90% to 95% recorded once. Only CD45RO-negative cells positively selected for CCR7 counted as naive CD8 cells, so terminally differentiated effector memory CD45RA+ cells were excluded. The sequenced material came from naive CD8+ T cells from PBMCs. The receptors here all came from a young man in good health. Some clones in this sample may be carry-over from other donors' samples.

The chain joins TRBV2 to TRBJ1-1; TRBD1 aligns across 7 bases. V was pared by 3 bases and J by 5 bases, with 12 bases of the junction left unmatched. Germline V gene lookup returns CDR1 SNHLY and CDR2 FYNNEI. The CDR3 loop spans 16 amino acids. CDR3 residues: CASSDVRGGRKTEAFF. For the CDR3, the DNA is TGTGCCAGCAGTGATGTCAGGGGGGGAAGGAAAACTGAAGCTTTCTTT.

Notes on this clone: The same CDR3 also results from other DNA sequences found in this sample. This chain uses TRBV28 with TRBJ1-5; D is unresolved. Germline lookup yields CDR1 MDHEN and CDR2 SYDVKM. This CDR3 has 15 amino acids. Trimming cost V 2 bases and J 6 bases, with 14 bases left between them. CDR3 in amino acids: CASSLPREVGQPQHF. CDR3 sequence (DNA): TGTGCCAGCAGTTTACCCCGGGAGGTAGGTCAGCCCCAGCATTTT.

This clone was counted a single time. V and J are TRBV9 and TRBJ2-1; D is unresolved. The ends were cut back, 3 bases at V and 0 bases at J, with 10 bases in the middle. The V gene's germline CDR1 is SGDLS and CDR2 YYNGEE. The CDR3 has 15 residues. Here the CDR3 reads CASSARVSSYNEQFF. The CDR3 bases are TGTGCCAGCAGCGCCCGGGTTAGCTCCTACAATGAGCAGTTCTTC.

The genes are TRBV5-6 and TRBJ2-1; D gene unclear. From germline, CDR1 is SGHDT and CDR2 YYEEEE. The CDR3 totals 12 residues. Trimming removed 4 bases from V and 6 bases from J, with 8 bases in between. The CDR3 bases are TGTGCCAGCAGCGTTCGTCCCAATGAGCAGTTCTTC. Its translation: CASSVRPNEQFF.

As for this clone: This CDR3 is also generated by other DNA sequences in the sample. The chain joins TRBV7-9 to TRBJ2-2, with 8 nucleotides matching TRBD2. This CDR3 has 15 residues. Germline values: CDR1 SEHNR, CDR2 FQNEAQ (reference sequence). V trimming: 5 bases; J trimming: 0 bases; junction bases outside the gene matches: 2. This CDR3 is CASSSSGANTGELFF. As DNA, the CDR3 is TGTGCCAGCAGCAGTAGCGGGGCGAACACCGGGGAGCTGTTTTTT. Using reference TRBV7-9 and TRBJ2-2 for the parts outside the CDR3, the full variable domain is DTGVSQNPRHKITKRGQNVTFRCDPISEHNRLYWYRQTLGQGPEFLTYFQNEAQLEKSRLLSDRFSAERPKGSFSTLEIQRTEQGDSAMYLCASSSSGANTGELFFGEGSRLTVL.

The chain combines TRBV5-4 with TRBJ2-1, with 7 bases aligning to TRBD2. The germline gives CDR1 SGHNT, CDR2 YYREEE (reference sequence). The CDR3 runs 16 residues. The V and J ends lost 0 bases and 8 bases, in that order; junction bases with no gene match: 11. The CDR3 nucleotides read TGTGCCAGCAGCTTGGCCGGGGGGACTAAACTCTATGAGCAGTTCTTC. Its translation is CASSLAGGTKLYEQFF.

V is TRBV28 and J is TRBJ2-7, with 12 bases that match TRBD2. Looked up from germline, CDR1 is MDHEN and CDR2 is SYDVKM. Trimming cost V 3 bases and J 3 bases; bases outside gene matches: 12. This CDR3 comprises 18 residues. The CDR3 here is CASSFIRGLAGPIYEQYF. CDR3 in DNA: TGTGCCAGCAGTTTTATCCGCGGACTAGCGGGGCCCATCTACGAGCAGTACTTC.

The chain combines TRBV2 with TRBJ2-5; 10 nucleotides align to TRBD1. CDR1 is SNHLY, CDR2 FYNNEI, per germline. This CDR3 region has 15 residues. The V and J ends lost 2 bases and 4 bases, in that order; junction bases with no gene match: 4. The CDR3 reads CASSEWGTGAETQYF. The DNA for the CDR3 is TGTGCCAGCAGTGAATGGGGGACAGGGGCAGAGACCCAGTACTTC.

The rearrangement uses TRBV7-6 and TRBJ1-4; no clear D gene. Germline CDR1 SGHVS, CDR2 FNYEAQ. The CDR3 extends over 15 amino acids. Deletions cut 1 base from V and 8 bases from J, with 14 bases between. CDR3 protein: CASSLVEGGREKLFF. The DNA for the CDR3 is TGTGCCAGCAGCTTAGTAGAGGGAGGTAGAGAAAAACTGTTTTTT.

The J gene is TRBJ2-7, the V gene TRBV30, with unresolved D. V lost 5 bases to trimming and J lost 0 bases, with 11 bases between them. The CDR3 runs 13 residues. Germline V gives CDR1 GTSNPN, CDR2 SVGIG (reference sequence). CDR3 bases: TGTGCCTGGGACCCCGGAACCTCCTACGAGCAGTACTTC. Its protein product is CAWDPGTSYEQYF.

This clone was observed a single time. The gene calls are TRBV30 and TRBJ2-2; D uncertain. CDR3 size: 14 residues. Germline loops: CDR1 GTSNPN, CDR2 SVGIG (reference sequence). Trimming cost V 0 bases and J 7 bases, with 12 bases left between them. As DNA, the CDR3 is TGTGCCTGGAGTGTACTGGCCATTGGCGGGGAGCTGTTTTTT. Its protein is CAWSVLAIGGELFF.

This sequence joins TRBV5-6 and TRBJ2-7; TRBD2 matches at 10 bases. CDR3 length equals 14 residues. The junction had 6 bases not matched to a gene; V was cut back by 2 bases and J by 7 bases. From germline, CDR1 is SGHDT and CDR2 YYEEEE. The CDR3 is CASSFLAGVVEQYF. CDR3 in DNA: TGTGCCAGCAGCTTCCTAGCGGGAGTGGTAGAGCAGTACTTC. Combining the CDR3 with reference TRBV5-6 and TRBJ2-7 gives the whole variable domain DAGVTQSPTHLIKTRGQQVTLRCSPKSGHDTVSWYQQALGQGPQFIFQYYEEEERQRGNFPDRFSGHQFPNYSSELNVNALLLGDSALYLCASSFLAGVVEQYFGPGTRLTVT.

The rearrangement joins TRBV4-1 to TRBJ1-4; possible D gene TRBD1, 5 bases. The CDR3 extends over 12 amino acids. Trimming cost V 3 bases and J 8 bases, with 7 bases left between them. CDR1 and CDR2 (germline): MGHRA, YSYEKL. In DNA form, the CDR3 reads TGCGCCAGCAGCCAGGGGGAAGAAAAACTGTTTTTT. Its protein product is CASSQGEEKLFF.

J is TRBJ1-3 and V is TRBV2, with D possibly matching TRBD1 (6 bases). The germline V gene has CDR1 SNHLY and CDR2 FYNNEI. Trimming left V 8 bases short and J 4 bases short, with 12 bases between. The CDR3 contains 13 residues. The CDR3 reads CASQDRGGNTIYF. For the CDR3, the DNA is TGTGCCAGCCAGGACAGAGGCGGAAACACCATATATTTT.

The CDR3 loop is CASTLDRGPYNEQFF. The CDR3 nucleotides are TGTGCCAGCACCCTCGACAGGGGACCCTACAATGAGCAGTTCTTC. The chain uses TRBV28 and TRBJ2-1; TRBD1 matches 8 bases. CDR1 MDHEN and CDR2 SYDVKM come from the germline V gene. The CDR3 is 15 residues long. With 7 bases clipped from V and 2 bases from J, the junction kept 7 bases outside the gene matches.

This sequence joins TRBV28 and TRBJ1-1; D might be TRBD1 (6 bases). This CDR3 is built from 15 residues. Per germline, CDR1 MDHEN and CDR2 SYDVKM. V lost 2 bases, J lost 7 bases, and 17 bases lay in between. The CDR3 nucleotides are TGTGCCAGCAGTTTAAAGGTACAGGGCCTATTTGAAGCTTTCTTT. Translated, it gives CASSLKVQGLFEAFF.

As concerns this clone: Other nucleotide sequences from this sample produce the same CDR3. The genes are TRBV29-1 and TRBJ1-2, with 7 bases identical to TRBD1. Trimming at V came to 4 bases and at J to 4 bases, leaving 3 bases not matched to a gene. This CDR3 region has 12 residues. In germline, CDR1 is SQVTM, CDR2 ANQGSEA. CDR3 in DNA: TGCAGCGTTGCAGGGGGTAGCTATGGCTACACCTTC. Translation gives CSVAGGSYGYTF.

In its sample, this clone was seen once. This chain uses TRBV27 with TRBJ2-1, with D possibly being TRBD2 (6 bases). V lost 9 bases to trimming and J lost 4 bases, with 25 bases between them. Looked up from germline, CDR1 is MNHEY and CDR2 is SMNVEV (reference sequence). There are 17 residues in the CDR3. CDR3 sequence (DNA): TGTGCCAGTGGACTAATACTCCCAACAGGATTTTACAATGAGCAGTTCTTC. It specifies CASGLILPTGFYNEQFF.

V gene TRBV28 combines with J gene TRBJ1-3, with 8 positions matching TRBD1. This CDR3 is 17 amino acids long. V lost 3 bases, J lost 2 bases, and 9 bases stayed unmatched. CDR1 is MDHEN and CDR2 is SYDVKM in the germline V gene. CDR3 bases: TGTGCCAGCAGTTTGTTTCGGAAGACAGGGGCTGGAAACACCATATATTTT. This encodes CASSLFRKTGAGNTIYF.

The rearrangement links TRBV29-1 to TRBJ2-7, with 10 bases that match TRBD1. CDR1 SQVTM and CDR2 ANQGSEA come from the germline V gene. The CDR3 consists of 14 residues. With 4 bases clipped from V and 3 bases from J, the junction kept 6 bases outside the gene matches. DNA of the CDR3: TGCAGCGTTGGGGGGACAGGGGAGGGCTACGAGCAGTACTTC. Its translation is CSVGGTGEGYEQYF.

The gene calls are TRBV7-7 and TRBJ2-1; maybe TRBD2 (6 bases). This CDR3 has 16 residues. V lost 0 bases and J lost 4, with 13 bases in between. CDR1 SSHAT and CDR2 FNYEAQ come from the germline V gene (reference sequence). The CDR3 nucleotides are TGTGCCAGCAGCTTAGCCGAGGCTAGCGAATACAATGAGCAGTTCTTC. This sequence encodes CASSLAEASEYNEQFF.

The chain combines TRBV6-5 with TRBJ1-2; TRBD1 matches 8 bases. J gave up 2 bases and V 0 bases, and 2 bases lay outside the gene matches. The CDR3 length is 15 residues. Germline V gene lookup returns CDR1 MNHEY and CDR2 SVGAGI. The CDR3 DNA is TGTGCCAGCAGTTACTCGAACAGGGGGAACTATGGCTACACCTTC. This encodes CASSYSNRGNYGYTF.

The chain carries TRBV7-9 and TRBJ2-1; no reliable D call. This CDR3 is built from 15 residues. Trimming pared 5 bases from V and 8 bases from J, leaving 19 bases between. CDR1 and CDR2 from the germline V gene are SEHNR and FQNEAQ (reference sequence). The DNA of the CDR3 is TGTGCCAGCAGCCCACGTAGTAGAAGAGGCGATGAGCAGTTCTTC. Translated: CASSPRSRRGDEQFF.

Only one count was recorded for this clone. The V call is TRBV28, the J call TRBJ2-7, with 8 bases aligning to TRBD1. After removal of 7 bases from V and 6 bases from J, the junction contained 11 bases not matched to a gene. The CDR3 has 14 residues. Germline lookup yields CDR1 MDHEN and CDR2 SYDVKM. CDR3 in DNA: TGTGCCAGCACCTCGGGGACAGGCTTGGTCGAGCAGTACTTC. Translated: CASTSGTGLVEQYF.

As to this clone: This sample includes further DNA sequences coding for the same CDR3. The chain uses TRBV7-6 and TRBJ2-5; D call uncertain. Trimming took off 3 bases at V and 2 bases at J, with 4 bases between the two ends. The germline V gene has CDR1 SGHVS and CDR2 FNYEAQ. This CDR3 has 12 residues. The CDR3 sequence: CASSLVQETQYF. CDR3 sequence (DNA): TGTGCCAGCAGCTTGGTACAAGAGACCCAGTACTTC.

The rearrangement uses TRBV2 and TRBJ2-2; unclear D gene. V lost 1 base to trimming and J lost 0 bases, with 12 bases between them. The V gene's germline CDR1 is SNHLY and CDR2 FYNNEI. CDR3 length: 17 amino acids. The CDR3 protein is CASSEDVPPTNTGELFF. For the CDR3, the DNA is TGTGCCAGCAGTGAAGACGTACCGCCGACGAACACCGGGGAGCTGTTTTTT. Variable domain in full (rest from reference TRBV2 and TRBJ2-2): EPEVTQTPSHQVTQMGQEVILRCVPISNHLYFYWYRQILGQKVEFLVSFYNNEISEKSEIFDDQFSVERPDGSNFTLKIRSTKLEDSAMYFCASSEDVPPTNTGELFFGEGSRLTVL.

V and J are TRBV27 and TRBJ2-2; D may be TRBD1 or TRBD2 (5 bases each). Germline CDR1 MNHEY, CDR2 SMNVEV (reference sequence). Trimming took off 3 bases at V and 5 bases at J, with 10 bases between the two ends. This CDR3 is 14 amino acids long. The CDR3 nucleotides are TGTGCCAGCAGTTTTTTGGGGGAAACCGGGGAGCTGTTTTTT. It yields the protein CASSFLGETGELFF.

V and J are TRBV29-1 and TRBJ2-7; possible D gene TRBD1, 5 bases. Deletions cut 2 bases from V and 2 bases from J, with 16 bases between. CDR3 size: 15 residues. Germline V gene data show CDR1 as SQVTM and CDR2 as ANQGSEA. The CDR3 sequence is CSVELLDSYPYEQYF. DNA of the CDR3: TGCAGCGTTGAACTATTAGACAGTTACCCCTACGAGCAGTACTTC.